The source of this T cell receptor beta chain is a study of vaccination effects on CD4 cells after COVID-19. Here immunoSEQ multiplex PCR was the method, and the copy in TCRdb shows in-frame clones only, minus some. The sample includes 37,000 or so clones, 66% of them seen just once. Antigen-specific CD4+ T cells were first expanded with viral peptide pools by the ViraFEST assay and only then sequenced. Following culture for ten to eleven days, CD4+ T cells were isolated. Recipients of the vaccine had no prior SARS-CoV-2 infection and negative nucleocapsid antibodies. Supplemented with roughly 9 IU/ml IL-2 and 9.5 to 10 ug/ml peptides, fewer than 2.5 million PBMC per well were kept in culture. The CDR3 totals 16 residues. The V and J ends lost 4 bases and 0 bases respectively, with 13 bases between them. The V gene's germline CDR1 is MNHEY and CDR2 SVGAGI. On this clone itself: Its antigen is unknown.

This clonotype was sampled from a human donor who received a COVID-19 vaccine. The J gene is TRBJ1-5, the V gene TRBV6-5; tentative D call: TRBD1 (5 bases). The sample was CD4+ T cells from PBMCs cultured with HCoV-OC43 spike peptides, taken before COVID-19 vaccination. Specified subset: HCoV-OC43 spike overlapping peptide pool stimulation. CDR3 nucleotides: TGTGCCAGCAGTTCCTCGGGACCCCTTAGCAATCAGCCCCAGCATTTT. This translates into CASSSSGPLSNQPQHF.